The clone carrying this T cell receptor beta chain occurred a few times. The data stem from a study of blood T cell repertoires in COVID-19. Study information: Material from acute and convalescent COVID-19 was sourced from the United States, Italy and Spain. In each case, the material was cDNA or gDNA derived from T cells, B-cell-depleted T cells, or PBMCs.

The CDR3 spans 14 residues. With V trimmed by 5 bases and J by 2 bases, 2 bases remained unmatched. Germline CDR1 and CDR2: MDHEN and SYDVKM. As handled by the study authors: Estimates of nucleated cell counts were drawn from the amplification of reference gene primers. Profiled with immunoSEQ multiplex PCR; TCRdb holds only in-frame clones, not every one. V, J and clone size are those of that table, while D and trimming were read from the DNA. The sample has more than 85,000 clones, 82% seen once; the top ten hold 16%. The TCR originated in a woman aged 55-69 years with acute or convalescent COVID-19. Sequencing was performed on peripheral blood. The genes are TRBV28 and TRBJ1-2; 10 nucleotides match TRBD1. The CDR3 reads CASSPGQGNYGYTF. The CDR3 DNA is TGTGCCAGCAGTCCGGGACAGGGGAACTATGGCTACACCTTC.